This TCR beta chain was recorded in a study of cytomegalovirus exposure and HLA in healthy donors. PCR was performed using 60 Vbeta and 13 Jbeta primers. Measured with immunoSEQ multiplex PCR; TCRdb has only the in-frame clones, and not every one. The table lists roughly 98,000 clones, roughly 76% of them singletons. Germline values: CDR1 SGHTA, CDR2 FQGNSA. The CDR3 has 15 amino acids. Trimming left V 2 bases short and J 0 bases short, with 8 bases between. A word on this clone: The same CDR3 arises from other DNA sequences in this sample as well.

The TCR originated in a man aged 45-65 years in good health and CMV-seronegative. Sample: PBMCs. The chain couples TRBV7-2 to TRBJ1-3, with D unresolved. CDR3 DNA: TGTGCCAGCAGCTTACGACTGTCCTCTGGAAACACCATATATTTT. It yields the protein CASSLRLSSGNTIYF. The variable domain in full, with the rest retrieved from reference TRBV7-2 and TRBJ1-3, is GAGVSQSPSNKVTEKGKDVELRCDPISGHTALYWYRQSLGQGLEFLIYFQGNSAPDKSGLPSDRFSAERTGGSVSTLTIQRTQQEDSAVYLCASSLRLSSGNTIYFGEGSWLTVV.